These 22 T cell receptor beta chains came from one sample sequenced in a study of blood T cell repertoires in COVID-19. TCRdb's table, derived via immunoSEQ multiplex PCR, lists solely in-frame clones and lacks some. This sample yields 150,000 to 200,000 clones, of which under 90% are seen a single time; 18% belongs to the top ten. The specimen sequenced was peripheral blood. The receptors come from an older person with COVID-19, enrolled during active disease.

This clone came up once. This chain connects TRBV28 to TRBJ1-4, with D unresolved. This CDR3 spans 16 amino acids. Germline CDR1 MDHEN, CDR2 SYDVKM. V lost 2 bases and J 3 bases, leaving 13 bases between the germline ends. For the CDR3, the DNA is TGTGCCAGCAGTTTAGGCGCGCGTCGGGCTAATGAAAAACTGTTTTTT. Translation: CASSLGARRANEKLFF.

CDR3 DNA: TGTGCCAGCAGCTCCCCCCCCGGGAGAGATACGCAGTATTTT. Protein product: CASSSPPGRDTQYF. The gene calls are TRBV7-2 and TRBJ2-3, with a tentative D call TRBD2 (6 bases). Germline V gives CDR1 SGHTA, CDR2 FQGNSA. The CDR3 is 14 residues long. Trimming removed 4 bases at V and 5 bases at J, with 13 bases between. The full variable domain, completed using reference TRBV7-2 and TRBJ2-3, is GAGVSQSPSNKVTEKGKDVELRCDPISGHTALYWYRQSLGQGLEFLIYFQGNSAPDKSGLPSDRFSAERTGGSVSTLTIQRTQQEDSAVYLCASSSPPGRDTQYFGPGTRLTVL.

The chain links TRBV5-1 to TRBJ1-2, with TRBD1 matching over 11 bases. Germline loops: CDR1 SGHRS, CDR2 YFSETQ. CDR3 size: 14 residues. J lost 8 bases, V lost 5 bases, and 8 bases had no gene match. CDR3 bases: TGCGCCAGCAGTTTTGGACAGGGGGCGCTCGGCTACACCTTC. It encodes CASSFGQGALGYTF.

The chain couples TRBV7-2 to TRBJ1-1; 9 nucleotides line up with TRBD1. Germline values: CDR1 SGHTA, CDR2 FQGNSA. The CDR3 sequence is 17 residues long. The trim removed 5 bases at V and 2 bases at J, leaving 12 bases unmatched. The CDR3 sequence is CASSPRTGTGYNTEAFF. CDR3 nucleotide sequence: TGTGCCAGCAGCCCGCGCACCGGGACAGGGTATAACACTGAAGCTTTCTTT. Complete variable domain (other parts from reference TRBV7-2 and TRBJ1-1): GAGVSQSPSNKVTEKGKDVELRCDPISGHTALYWYRQSLGQGLEFLIYFQGNSAPDKSGLPSDRFSAERTGGSVSTLTIQRTQQEDSAVYLCASSPRTGTGYNTEAFFGQGTRLTVV.

The V call is TRBV25-1, the J call TRBJ1-5, with a weak D call TRBD1 (6 bases). The germline V gene encodes CDR1 MGHDK and CDR2 SYGVNS. V lost 1 base and J lost 9, with 7 bases in between. The CDR3 covers 12 residues. The CDR3, as DNA: TGTGCCAGCAGTGAATCCAGGGGGCCCCAGCATTTT. Translated: CASSESRGPQHF.

The chain links TRBV7-2 to TRBJ1-5; tentative D call: TRBD1 (6 bases). Per the germline V gene, CDR1 is SGHTA and CDR2 is FQGNSA. The ends were cut back, 3 bases at V and 8 bases at J, with 11 bases in the middle. The CDR3 sequence is 13 residues long. The CDR3 here is CASSFQGIEPQHF. The CDR3 DNA reads TGTGCCAGCAGCTTTCAGGGGATAGAGCCCCAGCATTTT.

This sequence joins TRBV12-3 or TRBV12-4 and TRBJ1-1; 7 bases agree with TRBD1. V shed 6 bases and J 2 bases; nucleotides not matched to a gene: 3. The CDR3 sequence is 13 residues long. The CDR3 sequence: CASSTGVNTEAFF. CDR3 nucleotide sequence: TGTGCCAGCAGCACAGGGGTTAACACTGAAGCTTTCTTT.

The J gene is TRBJ1-1, the V gene TRBV2; 12 nucleotides line up with TRBD1. CDR1 and CDR2 from the germline V gene are SNHLY and FYNNEI. V was pared by 6 bases and J by 5 bases, with 10 bases of the junction left unmatched. The CDR3 spans 16 residues. The CDR3 DNA reads as TGTGCCAGCAGGGGACAGGGGGCACGCCGAGGGACTGAAGCTTTCTTT. Translating it yields CASRGQGARRGTEAFF.

This chain connects TRBV7-2 to TRBJ2-1; TRBD1 matches at 12 bases. CDR3 length: 15 amino acids. CDR1 and CDR2 (germline): SGHTA, FQGNSA. The V segment lost 5 bases and the J segment 9 bases; nucleotides outside the gene matches: 8. CDR3 amino acids: CASSPPGQGAREQFF. CDR3 sequence (DNA): TGTGCCAGCAGCCCACCGGGACAGGGGGCTCGTGAGCAGTTCTTC.

This rearrangement joins TRBV11-2 to TRBJ1-2, with TRBD1 matching 8 bases. Trimming at V came to 5 bases and at J to 1 base, leaving 6 bases not matched to a gene. The germline CDR1 and CDR2 sequences are SGHAT and FQNNGV. This CDR3 is built from 15 residues. In nucleotides, the CDR3 is TGTGCCAGCAGCCAAGGGACAGGTCATAACTATGGCTACACCTTC. Residues: CASSQGTGHNYGYTF.

This chain uses TRBV18 with TRBJ1-1; the match to TRBD1 covers 12 bases. CDR3 length: 17 residues. The trim removed 1 base at V and 8 bases at J, leaving 11 bases unmatched. Germline CDR1 KGHSH, CDR2 LQKENI. CDR3 sequence: CASSPRGLGTGGAEAFF. The CDR3 DNA sequence: TGTGCCAGCTCACCACGTGGGTTGGGGACAGGGGGCGCGGAAGCTTTCTTT.

This clone was found many times. This sequence joins TRBV10-3 and TRBJ2-7; TRBD1 agrees at 9 bases. The CDR3 loop spans 13 amino acids. V lost 4 bases, J lost 2 bases, and 0 bases stayed unmatched. Germline values: CDR1 ENHRY, CDR2 SYGVKD. The CDR3 region has the DNA TGTGCCATCAGTGGGGACAGGGCCTACGAGCAGTACTTC. It yields the protein CAISGDRAYEQYF.

J is TRBJ2-7 and V is TRBV10-3; 7 nucleotides line up with TRBD1. Germline lookup yields CDR1 ENHRY and CDR2 SYGVKD. V dropped 3 bases and J dropped 5; count of bases not matched to a gene: 10. This CDR3 is 15 amino acids long. CDR3 residues: CAISDGYRGPHEQYF. The CDR3 coding sequence is TGTGCCATCAGTGATGGTTACAGGGGTCCCCACGAGCAGTACTTC.

J is TRBJ1-5 and V is TRBV19, with 9 bases identical to TRBD1. This CDR3 is built from 18 residues. CDR1 is LNHDA and CDR2 is SQIVND in the germline V gene (reference sequence). The ends lost 7 bases at V and 3 bases at J; junction bases unmatched: 16. CDR3: CASTPLKGRTGDNQPQHF. The CDR3 DNA sequence: TGTGCCAGTACCCCATTAAAGGGTCGGACAGGGGACAATCAGCCCCAGCATTTT.

The gene calls are TRBV7-6 and TRBJ2-1; TRBD1 is a possible D gene (6 bases). Germline lookup yields CDR1 SGHVS and CDR2 FNYEAQ. The CDR3 runs to 16 residues. V lost 6 bases and J lost 8, with 23 bases in between. CDR3 protein: CASSQTWGHGIHEQFF. DNA for the CDR3: TGTGCCAGCAGTCAGACCTGGGGACATGGAATCCATGAGCAGTTCTTC.

This clone was counted a single time. This rearrangement joins TRBV27 to TRBJ2-1, with D possibly being TRBD1 (5 bases). This CDR3 has 13 amino acids. V was shortened by 5 bases and J by 3 bases, with 8 bases between the two germline ends. Per the germline V gene, CDR1 is MNHEY and CDR2 is SMNVEV (reference sequence). CDR3 protein: CASSDRIYNEQFF. CDR3 DNA sequence: TGTGCCAGCAGTGACAGAATCTACAATGAGCAGTTCTTC.

This chain links TRBV13 with TRBJ2-2; 7 bases line up with TRBD2. From germline, CDR1 is PRHDT and CDR2 FYEKMQ (reference sequence). The CDR3 has 16 residues. J lost 6 bases, V lost 5 bases, and 12 bases had no gene match. CDR3 in DNA: TGTGCCAGCAGCCCGGGACTACGGGTGGTGGCCGGGGAGCTGTTTTTT. Protein product: CASSPGLRVVAGELFF.

The rearrangement joins TRBV4-3 to TRBJ2-1; TRBD2 matches 12 bases. The length of the CDR3 is 19 residues. Germline values: CDR1 LGHNA, CDR2 YSLEER. V shed 1 base and J 0 bases; nucleotides not matched to a gene: 7. DNA for the CDR3: TGCGCCAGCAGCCAAGGGAGCCTAGCGGGGGGGAGCTCCTACAATGAGCAGTTCTTC. This translates into CASSQGSLAGGSSYNEQFF.

The CDR3 sequence: CATSRNGQLPPSTDTQYF. The CDR3 region has the DNA TGTGCCACCAGCAGAAATGGACAGCTTCCTCCTAGCACAGATACGCAGTATTTT. The rearrangement links TRBV24-1 to TRBJ2-3; maybe TRBD1 (6 bases). Trimming cost V 7 bases and J 0 bases, with 22 bases left between them. This CDR3 region has 18 residues. Germline V gene sequence: CDR1 KGHDR, CDR2 SFDVKD.

The chain recombines TRBV5-1 with TRBJ1-1; D is unclear. Between the trimmed V and J ends, which lost 0 bases and 7 bases, there was a span of 25 bases. Germline CDR1 and CDR2: SGHRS and YFSETQ. The CDR3 extends over 18 amino acids. This CDR3 reads CASSLELARRTEQGEAFF. For the CDR3, the DNA is TGCGCCAGCAGCTTGGAATTGGCAAGACGGACTGAACAAGGTGAAGCTTTCTTT.

The rearrangement links TRBV11-2 to TRBJ2-5; TRBD2 matches 7 bases. CDR1 and CDR2 from the germline V gene are SGHAT and FQNNGV. The ends lost 6 bases at V and 2 bases at J; junction bases unmatched: 12. The CDR3 has 16 residues. CDR3 in DNA: TGTGCCAGCAGAAACATTAGAGCGGGGCCTCAAGAGACCCAGTACTTC. Its protein product is CASRNIRAGPQETQYF.

The chain has TRBV2 and TRBJ1-6, with D perhaps matching TRBD1 (5 bases). Germline values: CDR1 SNHLY, CDR2 FYNNEI. CDR3 length: 12 amino acids. V lost 10 bases to trimming and J lost 6 bases, with 10 bases between them. The CDR3 bases are TGTGCCACCCGGAGGGGTAATTCACCCCTCCACTTT. Translating gives CATRRGNSPLHF.